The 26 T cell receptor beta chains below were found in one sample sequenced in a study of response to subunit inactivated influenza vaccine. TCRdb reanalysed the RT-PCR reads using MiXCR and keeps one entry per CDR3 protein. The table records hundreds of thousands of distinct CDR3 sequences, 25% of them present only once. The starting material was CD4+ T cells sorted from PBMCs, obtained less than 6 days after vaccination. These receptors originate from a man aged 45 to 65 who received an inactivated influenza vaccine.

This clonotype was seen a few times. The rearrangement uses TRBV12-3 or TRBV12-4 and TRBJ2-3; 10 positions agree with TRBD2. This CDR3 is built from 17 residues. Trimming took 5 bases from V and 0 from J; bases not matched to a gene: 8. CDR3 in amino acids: CASSPSSGGSSTDTQYF. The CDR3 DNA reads TGTGCCAGCAGTCCCTCTAGCGGGGGTTCTAGCACAGATACGCAGTATTTT.

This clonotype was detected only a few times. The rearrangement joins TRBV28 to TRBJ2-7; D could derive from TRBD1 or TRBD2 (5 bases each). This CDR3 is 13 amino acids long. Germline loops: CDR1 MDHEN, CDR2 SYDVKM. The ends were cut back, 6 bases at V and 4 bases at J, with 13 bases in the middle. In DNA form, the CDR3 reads TGTGCCAGCAGCCGGGACGTTGTTTACGAGCAGTACTTC. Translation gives CASSRDVVYEQYF.

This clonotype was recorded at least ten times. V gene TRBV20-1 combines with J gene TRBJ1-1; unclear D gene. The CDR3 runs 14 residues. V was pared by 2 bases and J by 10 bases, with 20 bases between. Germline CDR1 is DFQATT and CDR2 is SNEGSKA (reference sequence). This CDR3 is CSARPLDPALGAFF. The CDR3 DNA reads TGCAGTGCTAGACCTTTGGACCCGGCACTTGGAGCTTTCTTT.

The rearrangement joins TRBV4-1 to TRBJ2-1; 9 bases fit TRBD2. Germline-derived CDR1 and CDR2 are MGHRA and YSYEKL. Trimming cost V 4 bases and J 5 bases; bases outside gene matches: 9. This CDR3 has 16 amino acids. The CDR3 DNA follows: TGCGCCAGCAGCCTTCAAATAGCGGGAGAAGACAATGAGCAGTTCTTC. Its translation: CASSLQIAGEDNEQFF.

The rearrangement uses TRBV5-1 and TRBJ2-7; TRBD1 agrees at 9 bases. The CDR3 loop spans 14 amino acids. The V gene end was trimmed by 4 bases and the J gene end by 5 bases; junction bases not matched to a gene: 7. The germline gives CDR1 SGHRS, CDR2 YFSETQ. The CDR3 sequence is CASSRGQGGDEQYF. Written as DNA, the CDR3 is TGCGCCAGCAGCCGGGGACAGGGAGGGGACGAGCAGTACTTC.

The CDR3 nucleotides are TGTGCCAGCAGTCCCCTCGAGCGAACAAGCAATGAGCAGTTCTTC. Amino acid sequence: CASSPLERTSNEQFF. V and J are TRBV28 and TRBJ2-1; D remains ambiguous. This CDR3 region has 15 residues. The germline V gene encodes CDR1 MDHEN and CDR2 SYDVKM. V was pared by 5 bases and J by 6 bases, with 17 bases between.

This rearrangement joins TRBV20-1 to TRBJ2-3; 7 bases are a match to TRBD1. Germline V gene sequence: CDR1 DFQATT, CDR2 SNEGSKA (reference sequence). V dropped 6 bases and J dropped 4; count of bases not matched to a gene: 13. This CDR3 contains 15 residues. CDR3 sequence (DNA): TGCAGTGCGTCAAGTGATAGGGGGCCGGCAGATACGCAGTATTTT. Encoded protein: CSASSDRGPADTQYF.

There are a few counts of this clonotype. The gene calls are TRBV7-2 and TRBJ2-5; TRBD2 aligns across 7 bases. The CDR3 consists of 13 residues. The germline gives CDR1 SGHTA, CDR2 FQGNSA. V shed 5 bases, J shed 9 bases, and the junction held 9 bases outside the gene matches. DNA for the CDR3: TGTGCCAGCAGCACCGGACTAGAGGGCCCCCAGTACTTC. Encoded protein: CASSTGLEGPQYF.

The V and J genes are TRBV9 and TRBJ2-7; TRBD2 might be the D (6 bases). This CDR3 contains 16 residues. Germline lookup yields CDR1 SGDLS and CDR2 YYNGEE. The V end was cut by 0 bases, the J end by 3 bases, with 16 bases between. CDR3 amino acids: CASSVASEQEGYEQYF. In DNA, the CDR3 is TGTGCCAGCAGCGTAGCTAGTGAGCAGGAGGGCTACGAGCAGTACTTC.

This chain's CDR3 is CATSRAPGAVNSPLHF. CDR3 bases: TGTGCCACCAGCAGAGCCCCGGGGGCGGTGAATTCACCCCTCCACTTT. V usage is TRBV15 and J usage is TRBJ1-6, with a tentative D call TRBD1 (6 bases). The V end lost 1 base, the J end lost 7 bases, and 14 bases lay between the germline ends. This CDR3 is 16 amino acids long. From germline, CDR1 is LNHNV and CDR2 YYDKDF (reference sequence).

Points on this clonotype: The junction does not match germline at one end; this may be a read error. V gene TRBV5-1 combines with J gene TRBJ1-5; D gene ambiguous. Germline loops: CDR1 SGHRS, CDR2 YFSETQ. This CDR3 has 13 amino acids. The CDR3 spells CASSLGPNRPQHF. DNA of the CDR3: TGCGCCAGCAGCTTGGGCCCTAATCGGCCCCAGCATTTT.

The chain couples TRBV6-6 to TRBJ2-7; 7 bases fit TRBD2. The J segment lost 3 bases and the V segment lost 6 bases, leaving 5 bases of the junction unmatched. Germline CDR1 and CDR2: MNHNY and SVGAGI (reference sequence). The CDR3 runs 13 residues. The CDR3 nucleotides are TGTGCCAGCAGCAAAGGGAGGGACTACGAGCAGTACTTC. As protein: CASSKGRDYEQYF.

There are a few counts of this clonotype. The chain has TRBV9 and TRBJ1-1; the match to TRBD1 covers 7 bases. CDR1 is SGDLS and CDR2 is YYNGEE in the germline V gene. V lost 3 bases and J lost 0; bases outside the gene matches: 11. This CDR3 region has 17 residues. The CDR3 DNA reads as TGTGCCAGCAGCGCTCGGGACAGCGCATACATGAACACTGAAGCTTTCTTT. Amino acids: CASSARDSAYMNTEAFF.

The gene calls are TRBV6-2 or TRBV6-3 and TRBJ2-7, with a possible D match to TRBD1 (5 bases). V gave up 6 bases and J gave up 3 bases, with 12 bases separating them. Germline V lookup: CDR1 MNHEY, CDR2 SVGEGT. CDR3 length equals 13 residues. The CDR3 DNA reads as TGTGCCAGCAGCCAGACAGCGAGCTACGAGCAGTACTTC. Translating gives CASSQTASYEQYF.

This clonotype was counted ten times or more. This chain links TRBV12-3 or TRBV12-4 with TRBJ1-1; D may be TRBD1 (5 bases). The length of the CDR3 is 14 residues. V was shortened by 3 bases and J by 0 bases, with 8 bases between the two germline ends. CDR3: CASSLRGLNTEAFF. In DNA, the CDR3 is TGTGCCAGCAGTTTGCGGGGGTTGAACACTGAAGCTTTCTTT.

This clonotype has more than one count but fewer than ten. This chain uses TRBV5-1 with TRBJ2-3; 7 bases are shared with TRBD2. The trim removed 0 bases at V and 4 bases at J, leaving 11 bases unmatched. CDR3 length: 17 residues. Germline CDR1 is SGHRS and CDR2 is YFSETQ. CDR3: CASSLARWEGRSDTQYF. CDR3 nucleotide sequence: TGCGCCAGCAGCTTGGCCAGGTGGGAGGGCCGTTCAGATACGCAGTATTTT.

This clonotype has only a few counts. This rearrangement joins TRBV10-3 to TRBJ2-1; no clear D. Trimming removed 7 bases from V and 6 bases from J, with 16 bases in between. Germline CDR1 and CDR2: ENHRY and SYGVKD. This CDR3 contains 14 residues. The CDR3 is CAINPGSKSNEQFF. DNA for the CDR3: TGTGCCATCAACCCCGGATCCAAGAGCAATGAGCAGTTCTTC.

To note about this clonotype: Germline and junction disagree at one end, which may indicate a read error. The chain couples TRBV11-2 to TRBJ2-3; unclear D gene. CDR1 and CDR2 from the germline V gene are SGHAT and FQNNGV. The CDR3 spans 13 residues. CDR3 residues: CASSPPGAGPSDF. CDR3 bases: TGTGCCAGCAGCCCCCCGGGCGCTGGGCCGAGCGATTTT.

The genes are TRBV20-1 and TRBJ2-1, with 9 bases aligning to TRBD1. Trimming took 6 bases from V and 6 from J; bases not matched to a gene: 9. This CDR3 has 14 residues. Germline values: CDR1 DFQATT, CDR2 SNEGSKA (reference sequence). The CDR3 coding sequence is TGCAGTGCCCTACGGGACAGGGCTATCAATGAGCAGTTCTTC. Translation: CSALRDRAINEQFF.

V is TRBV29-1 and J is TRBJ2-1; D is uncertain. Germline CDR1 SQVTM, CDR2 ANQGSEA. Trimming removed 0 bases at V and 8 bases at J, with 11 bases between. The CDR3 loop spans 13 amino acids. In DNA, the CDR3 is TGCAGCGTTGAAGATTTACCTTTTGATGAGCAGTTCTTC. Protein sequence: CSVEDLPFDEQFF.

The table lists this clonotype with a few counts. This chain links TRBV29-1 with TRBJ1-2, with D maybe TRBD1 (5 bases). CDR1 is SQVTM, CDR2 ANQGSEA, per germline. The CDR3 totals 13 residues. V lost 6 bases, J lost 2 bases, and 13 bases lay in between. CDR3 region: CSVAGHPNYGYTF. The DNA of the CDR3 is TGCAGCGTGGCAGGACACCCAAACTATGGCTACACCTTC.

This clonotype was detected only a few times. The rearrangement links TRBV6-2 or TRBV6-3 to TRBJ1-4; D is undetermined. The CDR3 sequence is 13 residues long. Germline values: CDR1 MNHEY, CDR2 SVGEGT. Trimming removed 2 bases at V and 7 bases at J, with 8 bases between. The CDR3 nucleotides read TGTGCCAGCAGTTACGGATTACCTGAAAAACTGTTTTTT. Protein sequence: CASSYGLPEKLFF.

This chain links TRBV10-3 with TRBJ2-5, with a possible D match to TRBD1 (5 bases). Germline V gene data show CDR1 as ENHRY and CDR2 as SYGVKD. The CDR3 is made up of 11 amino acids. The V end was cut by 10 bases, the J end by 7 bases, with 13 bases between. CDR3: CATRESLTQYF. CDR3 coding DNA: TGTGCCACCAGGGAAAGTCTGACCCAGTACTTC.

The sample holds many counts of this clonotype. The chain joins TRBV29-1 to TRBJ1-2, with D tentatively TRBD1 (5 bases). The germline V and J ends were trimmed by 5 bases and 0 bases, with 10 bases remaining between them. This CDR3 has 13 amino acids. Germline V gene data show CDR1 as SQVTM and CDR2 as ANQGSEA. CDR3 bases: TGCAGCGTTCGGCAACAGGCTAACTATGGCTACACCTTC. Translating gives CSVRQQANYGYTF.

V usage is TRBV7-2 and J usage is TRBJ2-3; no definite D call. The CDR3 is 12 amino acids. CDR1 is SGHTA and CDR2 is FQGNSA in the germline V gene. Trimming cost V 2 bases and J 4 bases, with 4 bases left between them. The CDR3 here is CASSLWSDTQYF. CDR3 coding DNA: TGTGCCAGCAGCTTATGGTCAGATACGCAGTATTTT.

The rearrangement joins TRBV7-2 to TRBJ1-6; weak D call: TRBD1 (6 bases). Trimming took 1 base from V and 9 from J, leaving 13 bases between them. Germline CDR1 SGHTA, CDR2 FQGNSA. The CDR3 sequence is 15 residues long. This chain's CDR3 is CASSLDGLRGSPLHF. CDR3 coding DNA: TGTGCCAGCAGCTTAGATGGGCTCAGGGGTTCACCCCTCCACTTT.